The source of this T cell receptor beta chain is a study of T cells in Graves' hyperthyroidism and ophthalmopathy (dated by TCRdb to between 2018 and 2021). The study in broad terms: Peripheral blood samples were taken at initial diagnosis, before any treatment was given. For training and testing, the 100 patients in the discovery cohort were randomly divided in a 7:3 ratio. To identify distinguishing TCR V-J signatures, a discovery cohort of some 100 patients was used, comprising 40 to 45 with Graves' ophthalmopathy and some 57 with stable Graves' hyperthyroidism. The paper reports TCR Vbeta CDR3 sequencing of 140 or so peripheral blood samples: 40 or so ophthalmopathy, fewer than 80 hyperthyroidism and approximately 17 progressor patients. Prospective prediction of ophthalmopathy was tested in an independent validation cohort of about 19 hyperthyroidism patients and around 16 patients who later progressed to ophthalmopathy. After sampling, hyperthyroidism patients received methimazole starting at 30 mg daily, and ophthalmopathy patients received high-dose intravenous methylprednisolone. In more than 5 Graves' hyperthyroidism patients, the study also compared T-cell repertoires from thyroid tissue with T-cell repertoires from blood. Overall study outcomes, separate from this receptor: No statistical method was used to set the sample size in advance, and investigators knew the group allocation. Ophthalmopathy was separated from stable hyperthyroidism by a 13 V-J signature model, with around 88% sensitivity and about 81% specificity obtained in cross-validation and 80%/75% obtained in testing. Most expanded thyroid clonotypes (frequency above 0.001) were also detected in blood, a finding suggesting that blood repertoires may reflect thyroid immune responses. In validation, progression to ophthalmopathy was predicted by the model with 70.59% sensitivity and roughly 72% specificity, a median of about 6.8 months before onset.

The TCR beta CDR3 regions were amplified from the RNA transcripts. The TCR CDR3 was subjected to a first round of RT-PCR using the HTBI primer set and the Qiagen OneStep RT-PCR kit. A second multiplex PCR round built the libraries, followed by size selection and purification. Libraries were sequenced paired-end with 100 bp reads on an Illumina HiSeq2000. The paper's processing steps were these. SOAPnuke was used to process the raw data, with reads discarded if the reads contained adapters or uncalled bases, had a mean Phred below 15, or lacked an exact constant-primer or identifier match. High-quality paired reads were merged with COPE v1.2.5, and unique nucleotide sequences were defined as clonotypes. MiTCR v1.1 was used to align clonotypes to the IMGT TRBV, TRBD and TRBJ reference segments. Only V-J combinations with frequency above 0.0001, covering roughly 99% of repertoires, were analysed. A TCS score was defined as the ratio between F50 (clonal expansion) and ExV (chaos), using BLOSUM62-based TCRdist between CDR3 peptides within each V-J. Welch's t-statistics and random forest reduced fewer than 600 V-J features to 13, which were used in a naive Bayes classifier (R e1071). The public sequencing data were trimmed at Q25 with fastp and processed into clonotypes with MiXCR by TCRdb, which kept only in-frame beta chains. Rows with a matching CDR3 protein are joined into one entry that keeps the most common DNA and genes. These V and J calls originate from TCRdb's pipeline instead of the authors' own analysis. The sample profile shows hundreds of thousands of distinct CDR3 sequences; less than 25% of them were found once. Around a third of the sample rests with the top ten.

In the ophthalmopathy patients, disease was moderately to severely active, with a Clinical Activity Score of 3 or more, a NOSPECS grade of 4 or more, and a duration of less than 3 months. The study excluded patients with uncontrolled infections, other autoimmune diseases, pregnancy or lactation. Diagnoses were based on clinical symptoms, serum thyroxine and TRAb, thyroid ultrasound and orbital computed tomography. Ficoll-Paque density gradient centrifugation was used to isolate PBMCs from about 10 ml of fresh peripheral blood. Total RNA was extracted with Trizol reagent, and quality was checked on an Agilent 2100 Bioanalyzer. As encoded in the germline V gene, CDR1 is MDHEN while CDR2 is SYDVKM. Spanning cysteine to phenylalanine, the CDR3 consists of 15 amino acids. The kept DNA is CDR3 alone, 45 bases in frame from the first base. For this chain, trimming is 6 bases at the V end and 0 bases at the J end, and the number of junction bases without a gene match is 2.

For this clonotype: Which antigen it targets is not known. No base-level quality is on record; no much larger clone is a single base apart.

What was sequenced was blood. The chain uses TRBV28 and TRBJ2-5, with TRBD1 identical over 12 junction bases. This receptor was taken from a man between 25 and 39 years old with Graves' ophthalmopathy. Read as DNA, the sequence is TGTGCCAGCAGGGGACAGGGGGCGTACCAAGAGACCCAGTACTTC. It is translated as CASRGQGAYQETQYF.